This T cell receptor (beta chain) is from a study of T cell responses to AZD1222 COVID-19 vaccine (dated by TCRdb to 2020 to 2022). Background for the entire study: AZD1222 recipients with second doses at about 4 weeks or about 12 weeks were pooled, because spike-specific TCR depth and breadth did not differ between schedules. A total of 230 to 250 trial participants underwent TCR sequencing, of whom around 210 had received two doses of AZD1222 and approximately 25 had received two doses of the MenACWY control vaccine. Trial participants were enrolled into age subgroups of 18-55, 56-69 and 70-plus years, which contained around 140, 26 and 57 TCR-sequenced participants, respectively.

CDR1 and CDR2, per the germline V gene (reference sequence), are MNHEY and SMNVEV. The CDR3 sequence holds 17 residues, the cysteine and phenylalanine included. Of the read, only the CDR3 DNA is kept; its 51 bases are in frame from base 1. Clipping removes 4 bases from V and 5 bases from J, with 14 as the unmatched junction base count. Reading the label with the study, this specimen's time point is: baseline before first vaccination. Samples from vaccinated people were obtained from the UK trials COV001 and COV002, which included a single-blind randomized controlled phase 2/3 trial of AZD1222 (ChAdOx1 nCoV-19) in healthy adults. For TCRbeta chain sequencing, PBMC samples were collected from trial participants at day 0 and at day 28 after the second dose. For this clone: The antigen this receptor binds is unknown. No base quality values were provided; no much bigger clone lies one nucleotide off.

Overall study outcomes, separate from this receptor: Only six AZD1222 recipients were SARS-CoV-2 seropositive at baseline, limiting conclusions about previously exposed vaccinees. The 56-69-year group was small, and its depth increase did not reach significance, likely because of low power. After two AZD1222 doses, spike-specific TCR breadth and depth were significantly higher than at day 0 and than in MenACWY recipients. Reportedly, close to half of the unique spike-specific TCRs recognized epitopes lying outside the regions that are mutated in the B.1.351 and B.1.1.7 variants. Participants were mostly white British, with more females than males. The authors suggested clonal diversity may have been underestimated. CD4 TCRs associated with the vaccine covered the entire spike protein, and the dominant responses were in regions 160-218 and 743-854. Because no day 14 peak-response samples were available, repertoires were characterized only after the peak T cell response.

The CDR3 regions of human TCRbeta chains were analyzed by immunosequencing. As for the original processing: TCRs in the repertoires were matched against a reference library of SARS-CoV-2-specific TCRs that had been generated with the MIRA antigen-specificity platform. Breadth was defined as the fraction of unique TCRs that were SARS-CoV-2-associated, and depth was defined as the fraction of total T cells that were SARS-CoV-2-associated. Using the MIRA data, each spike-specific TCR was mapped to the spike region that the TCR reacts to and placed in a CD4 or CD8 class. Log10-transformed breadth and depth values were compared by one-way ANOVA with Sidak's multiple comparisons tests. TCRdb obtained this table from immuneACCESS and retained in-frame rearrangements with V and J assigned. These tables miss some clones; where compared with another copy, unresolved V genes account for less than half of the shortfall, and the remainder is unexplained. V, J and clone size are taken as reported in that table, and D and trimming were inferred from the DNA itself. Here the sample has over 110,000 clones; approximately 94% occur a single time. 5.1% of the sample is taken by the ten largest.

The sequence derives from an adult in good health. This material consisted of peripheral blood, taken on day 0 of AZD1222 vaccination. The chain uses TRBV27 and TRBJ2-3, with 8 central nucleotides matching TRBD2. The DNA is as follows: TGTGCCAGCAGTTCGGGAATAGCGGGGCCACGGGGAGATACGCAGTATTTT. It encodes CASSSGIAGPRGDTQYF.